This is a list of T cell receptor beta chains from one sample in a study of T-cell memory formation after mild COVID-19. From the 5' RACE reads, TCRdb called clonotypes with MiXCR, one entry per CDR3 protein. The sample gives 300,000 to 350,000 distinct CDR3 sequences, roughly a fifth of which show up once; around 21% is in the top ten. The specimen sequenced was PBMCs or a T cell subset sorted from them (not recorded which). These receptors all come from a man between 18 and 29 years old who had mild COVID-19 (a few samples of this study predate the infection). Cell type and time point are not known. Both conserved end residues are part of each CDR3. The order of the fields is J gene, V gene, clone size, D gene, CDR3 DNA, CDR3 protein. A D gene is named only where the DNA matches it firmly. Size is stated for part of the rows, as once, few or many counts, or as a class when the clone is expanded.

TRBJ2-3 TRBV7-2 few TRBD2 TGTGCCAGCAGCTTAGATGGGGGACTATTGGGAGATACGCAGTATTTT CASSLDGGLLGDTQYF
TRBJ2-7 TRBV2 few NA TGTGCCAGCAGTGTCCAATTCGAGCAGTACTTC CASSVQFEQYF
TRBJ2-5 TRBV5-8 NA TRBD1 TGTGCCAGCAGCTGGGGACAGGCCCTGGGGGAGACCCAGTACTTC CASSWGQALGETQYF
TRBJ2-2 TRBV11-2 NA NA TGTGCCAGCAGCTTATGGCGGGGCACCGGGGAGCTGTTTTTT CASSLWRGTGELFF
TRBJ1-4 TRBV6-5 NA NA TGTGCCAGCAGTCGATCGGTGGGCAGCCATGCAACTAATGAAAAACTGTTTTTT CASSRSVGSHATNEKLFF
TRBJ2-5 TRBV3-1 few NA TGTGCCAGCACACCGGGGGAAGAGACCCAGTACTTC CASTPGEETQYF
TRBJ2-3 TRBV5-1 NA NA TGCGCCAGCCAATTCGTGCCTGGGCCTTCCACAGATACGCAGTATTTT CASQFVPGPSTDTQYF
TRBJ2-1 TRBV7-6 NA NA TGTGCCAGCAGCCTCCTCTGGGGTAGCTCCTACAATGAGCAGTTCTTC CASSLLWGSSYNEQFF
TRBJ2-1 TRBV28 NA NA TGTGCCAGCAGGTCGGGGGAATCCTACAATGAGCAGTTCTTC CASRSGESYNEQFF
TRBJ2-5 TRBV5-1 NA NA TGCGCCAGCAAGGTCTTGCCGGGCGGAGAGACCCAGTACTTC CASKVLPGGETQYF
TRBJ2-1 TRBV15 few NA TGTGCCACCAGCCCCCGGGACTACAATGAGCAGTTCTTC CATSPRDYNEQFF
TRBJ1-1 TRBV19 few NA TGTGCCAGTAGTATCCTCCAGGGTACTGAAGCTTTCTTT CASSILQGTEAFF
TRBJ2-5 TRBV7-3 few TRBD2 TGTGCCAGCAGCTTGACTAGCTTCGAGACCCAGTACTTC CASSLTSFETQYF